The clone carrying this T cell receptor (beta chain) has a count of ten or more. The CDR3 length is 12 residues. Germline CDR1 SQVTM, CDR2 ANQGSEA. V was pared by 3 bases and J by 6 bases, with 10 bases between. The sample originates from a study of identical twins. One entry per CDR3 protein results from TCRdb running MiXCR on the 5' RACE reads. The sample gives hundreds of thousands of distinct CDR3 sequences, about 12% of which show up once; roughly 1.6% is in the top ten. The same data also went into a second study, on yellow fever vaccine responses in identical twins.

This chain uses TRBV29-1 with TRBJ2-3, with D tentatively TRBD2 (6 bases). The specimen was PBMCs. The origin of this receptor is a woman aged 18 to 35 in good health. CDR3 in amino acids: CSVEGGGDTQYF. For the CDR3, the DNA is TGCAGCGTTGAGGGAGGAGGGGATACGCAGTATTTT.